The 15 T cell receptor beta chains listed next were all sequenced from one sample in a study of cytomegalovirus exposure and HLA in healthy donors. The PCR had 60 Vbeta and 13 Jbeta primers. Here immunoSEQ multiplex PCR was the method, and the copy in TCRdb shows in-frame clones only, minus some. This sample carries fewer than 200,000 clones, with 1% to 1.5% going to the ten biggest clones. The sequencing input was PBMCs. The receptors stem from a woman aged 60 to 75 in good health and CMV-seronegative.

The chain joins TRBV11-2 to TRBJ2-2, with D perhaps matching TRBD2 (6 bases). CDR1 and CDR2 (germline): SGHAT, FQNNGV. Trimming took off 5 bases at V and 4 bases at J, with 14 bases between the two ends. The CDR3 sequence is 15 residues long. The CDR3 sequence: CASSPRRGGTGELFF. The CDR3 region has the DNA TGTGCCAGCAGCCCCCGGAGGGGTGGCACCGGGGAGCTGTTTTTT.

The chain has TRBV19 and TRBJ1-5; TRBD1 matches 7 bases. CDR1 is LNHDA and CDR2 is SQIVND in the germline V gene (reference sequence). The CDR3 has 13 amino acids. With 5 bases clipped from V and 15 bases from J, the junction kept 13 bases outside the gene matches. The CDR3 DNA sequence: TGTGCCAGTAGTCTTCTCGACAGGGCGTTTTTGCATTTT. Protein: CASSLLDRAFLHF.

The CDR3 reads CASSEGTGFRKLFF. The CDR3 region has the DNA TGCGCCAGCAGCGAAGGGACAGGTTTTAGGAAACTGTTTTTT. The chain joins TRBV5-1 to TRBJ1-4, with 8 bases fitting TRBD1. V dropped 4 bases and J dropped 11; count of bases not matched to a gene: 10. Germline lookup yields CDR1 SGHRS and CDR2 YFSETQ. CDR3 length equals 14 residues.

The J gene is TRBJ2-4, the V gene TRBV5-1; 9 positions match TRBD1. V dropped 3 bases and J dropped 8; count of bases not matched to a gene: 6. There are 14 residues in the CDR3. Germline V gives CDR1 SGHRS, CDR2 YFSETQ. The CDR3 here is CASSSSQGADIQYF. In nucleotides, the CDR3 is TGCGCCAGCAGCTCATCACAGGGGGCGGACATTCAGTACTTC.

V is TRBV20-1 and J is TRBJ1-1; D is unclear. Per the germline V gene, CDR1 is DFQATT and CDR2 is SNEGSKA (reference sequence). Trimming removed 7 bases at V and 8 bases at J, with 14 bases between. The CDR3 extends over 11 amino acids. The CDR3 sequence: CSVYVSGEAFF. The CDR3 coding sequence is TGCAGTGTTTATGTGTCGGGGGAAGCTTTCTTT.

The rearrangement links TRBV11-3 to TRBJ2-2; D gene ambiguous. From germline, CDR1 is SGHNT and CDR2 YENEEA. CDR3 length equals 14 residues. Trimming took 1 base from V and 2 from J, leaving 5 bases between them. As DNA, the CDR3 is TGTGCCAGCAGCTTAGGAGGAAACACCGGGGAGCTGTTTTTT. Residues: CASSLGGNTGELFF.

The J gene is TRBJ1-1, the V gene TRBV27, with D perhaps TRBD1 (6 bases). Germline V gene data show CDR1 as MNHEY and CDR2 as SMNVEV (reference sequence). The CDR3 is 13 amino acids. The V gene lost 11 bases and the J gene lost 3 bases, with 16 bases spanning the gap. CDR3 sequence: CAAQDSRYTEAFF. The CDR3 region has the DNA TGTGCCGCCCAGGACAGTAGGTACACTGAAGCTTTCTTT.

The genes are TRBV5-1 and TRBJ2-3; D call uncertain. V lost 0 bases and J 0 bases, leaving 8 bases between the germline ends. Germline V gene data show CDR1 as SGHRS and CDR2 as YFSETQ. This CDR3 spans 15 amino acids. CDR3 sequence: CASSLAVASTDTQYF. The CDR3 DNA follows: TGCGCCAGCAGCTTGGCAGTCGCTAGCACAGATACGCAGTATTTT.

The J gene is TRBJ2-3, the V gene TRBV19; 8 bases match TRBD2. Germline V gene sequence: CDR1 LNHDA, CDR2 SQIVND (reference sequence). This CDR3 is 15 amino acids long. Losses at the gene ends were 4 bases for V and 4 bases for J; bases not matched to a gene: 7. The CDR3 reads CASSRAGGLSDTQYF. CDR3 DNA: TGTGCCAGTAGTAGGGCGGGAGGTCTCTCAGATACGCAGTATTTT.

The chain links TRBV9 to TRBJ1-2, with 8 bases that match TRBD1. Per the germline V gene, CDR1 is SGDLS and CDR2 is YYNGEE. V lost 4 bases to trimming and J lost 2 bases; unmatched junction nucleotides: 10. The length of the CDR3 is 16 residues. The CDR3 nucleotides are TGTGCCAGCAGCAACTCACCCCGGACAGGGAACTATGGCTACACCTTC. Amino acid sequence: CASSNSPRTGNYGYTF.

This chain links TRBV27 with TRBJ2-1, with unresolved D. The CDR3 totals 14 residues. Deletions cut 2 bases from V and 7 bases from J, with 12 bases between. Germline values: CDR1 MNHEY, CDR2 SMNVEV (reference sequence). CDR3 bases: TGTGCCAGCAGTTTAGTTTTAGAGTCGAATGAGCAGTTCTTC. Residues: CASSLVLESNEQFF.

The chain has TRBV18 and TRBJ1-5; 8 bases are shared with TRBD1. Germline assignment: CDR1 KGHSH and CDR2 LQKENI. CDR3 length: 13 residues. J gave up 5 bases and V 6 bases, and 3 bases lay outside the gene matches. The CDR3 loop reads CASSEDRDQPQHF. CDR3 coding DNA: TGTGCCAGCTCCGAGGACAGGGATCAGCCCCAGCATTTT.

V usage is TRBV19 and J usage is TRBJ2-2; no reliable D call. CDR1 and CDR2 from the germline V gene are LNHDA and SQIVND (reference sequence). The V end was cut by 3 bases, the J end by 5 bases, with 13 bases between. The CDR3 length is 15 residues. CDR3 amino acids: CASSIFSGSTGELFF. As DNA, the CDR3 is TGTGCCAGTAGTATTTTTTCAGGTTCTACCGGGGAGCTGTTTTTT.

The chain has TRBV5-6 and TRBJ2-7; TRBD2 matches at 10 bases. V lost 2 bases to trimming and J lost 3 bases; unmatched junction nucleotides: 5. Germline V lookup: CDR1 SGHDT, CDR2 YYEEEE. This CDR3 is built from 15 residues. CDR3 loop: CASSLVIAGGYEQYF. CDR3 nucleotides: TGTGCCAGCAGCTTAGTTATAGCGGGGGGCTACGAGCAGTACTTC.

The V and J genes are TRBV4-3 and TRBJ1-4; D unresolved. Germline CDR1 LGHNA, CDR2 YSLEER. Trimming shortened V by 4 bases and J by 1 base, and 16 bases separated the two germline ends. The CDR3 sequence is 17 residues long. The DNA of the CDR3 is TGCGCCAGCAGCCGACCGGGAGGGTCCGGAACTAATGAAAAACTGTTTTTT. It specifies CASSRPGGSGTNEKLFF.